Shown below are 12 T cell receptor beta chains from a single sample sequenced in a study of cytomegalovirus exposure and HLA in healthy donors. PCR used 60 Vbeta primers and 13 Jbeta primers. Only in-frame clones appear in the TCRdb table, and some are missing; sequencing was by immunoSEQ multiplex PCR. The data contain 150,000 to 200,000 clones, roughly 79% of them singletons. Sample: PBMCs. These receptors all come from a man in his forties or fifties in good health and CMV-seronegative.

The chain joins TRBV30 to TRBJ2-7; D is unresolved. Germline CDR1 GTSNPN, CDR2 SVGIG (reference sequence). Trimming stripped 0 bases from V and 6 bases from J, with 9 bases between. CDR3 length: 12 amino acids. The CDR3 loop is CAWSVAEFEQYF. The DNA of the CDR3 is TGTGCCTGGAGTGTAGCTGAATTCGAGCAGTACTTC.

V usage is TRBV4-1 and J usage is TRBJ2-3; no definite D call. The CDR3 length is 14 residues. Germline V CDR1 and CDR2: MGHRA, YSYEKL. The V and J ends lost 1 base and 2 bases respectively, with 7 bases between them. CDR3 coding DNA: TGCGCCAGCAGCCAAGTATTAGTCACAGATACGCAGTATTTT. It codes for CASSQVLVTDTQYF.

The gene calls are TRBV28 and TRBJ1-5; no clear D. V was shortened by 6 bases and J by 3 bases, with 27 bases between the two germline ends. The length of the CDR3 is 19 residues. Per the germline V gene, CDR1 is MDHEN and CDR2 is SYDVKM. CDR3 sequence: CASSTVSGRPQRSNQPQHF. The CDR3 DNA follows: TGTGCCAGCAGCACCGTCTCTGGGAGGCCCCAGAGATCCAATCAGCCCCAGCATTTT.

J is TRBJ1-4 and V is TRBV6-5; weak D call: TRBD1 (6 bases). V was clipped by 11 bases and J by 5 bases, with 18 bases between them. The CDR3 contains 14 residues. The germline V gene encodes CDR1 MNHEY and CDR2 SVGAGI. CDR3 in amino acids: CAARAGTSNEKLFF. In DNA form, the CDR3 reads TGTGCCGCCCGAGCCGGGACATCGAATGAAAAACTGTTTTTT.

The J gene is TRBJ2-1, the V gene TRBV9, with 8 bases fitting TRBD2. The CDR3 totals 16 residues. Germline-derived CDR1 and CDR2 are SGDLS and YYNGEE. J lost 6 bases, V lost 0 bases, and 8 bases had no gene match. The CDR3 spells CASSVDWRGEINEQFF. The CDR3, as DNA: TGTGCCAGCAGCGTAGACTGGCGGGGGGAAATCAATGAGCAGTTCTTC.

A remark on this clone: This sample also contains other DNA sequences that code for the same CDR3. The V and J genes are TRBV5-1 and TRBJ2-5, with D tentatively TRBD1 (6 bases). Deletions cut 2 bases from V and 2 bases from J, with 10 bases between. CDR1 and CDR2 from the germline V gene are SGHRS and YFSETQ. The CDR3 is 14 amino acids. CDR3 nucleotides: TGCGCCAGCAGCTTTGGACAGCTTCAAGAGACCCAGTACTTC. Its translation is CASSFGQLQETQYF.

The genes are TRBV9 and TRBJ2-1; TRBD2 agrees at 9 bases. This CDR3 has 16 amino acids. CDR1 and CDR2 (germline): SGDLS, YYNGEE. Losses at the gene ends were 2 bases for V and 2 bases for J; bases not matched to a gene: 5. Written as DNA, the CDR3 is TGTGCCAGCAGCGTTCTTAGCGGGAGCACCTACAATGAGCAGTTCTTC. Translating gives CASSVLSGSTYNEQFF.

As to this clone: One junction end disagrees with the germline gene, perhaps due to a read error. Other DNA sequences in the sample encode the same CDR3. J is TRBJ2-5 and V is TRBV27, with 7 bases aligning to TRBD1. The CDR3 sequence is 16 residues long. CDR1 is MNHEY and CDR2 is SMNVEV in the germline V gene (reference sequence). The CDR3 spells CASRPRVTGPKETQYF. The CDR3 coding sequence is TGCGCCAGCAGACCTCGTGTGACAGGGCCGAAGGAGACCCAGTACTTC.

This chain uses TRBV5-4 with TRBJ2-3; a possible D gene is TRBD2 (5 bases). Germline-derived CDR1 and CDR2 are SGHNT and YYREEE (reference sequence). The CDR3 runs to 17 residues. Between the trimmed V and J ends, which lost 0 bases and 0 bases, there was a span of 14 bases. The CDR3 spells CASSLAGRVPSTDTQYF. The CDR3 coding sequence is TGTGCCAGCAGCTTGGCCGGGCGGGTCCCTAGCACAGATACGCAGTATTTT.

This chain connects TRBV29-1 to TRBJ2-1, with 12 bases lining up with TRBD1. V gave up 0 bases and J gave up 8 bases; unmatched junction bases: 5. This CDR3 has 15 amino acids. Per germline, CDR1 SQVTM and CDR2 ANQGSEA. CDR3 residues: CSVEDSGQGADEQFF. The CDR3 DNA is TGCAGCGTTGAAGATTCGGGACAGGGGGCGGATGAGCAGTTCTTC.

Concerning this clone itself: One junction end disagrees with the germline gene, perhaps due to a read error. The same CDR3 is also encoded by other DNA sequences in this sample. The CDR3 sequence: CASRPPPRTGGLAGGYTF. The CDR3 nucleotides are TGCGCCAGCAGGCCACCTCCTCGGACAGGGGGCTTAGCTGGAGGCTACACCTTC. This chain uses TRBV7-9 with TRBJ1-2; 11 nucleotides match TRBD1. From germline, CDR1 is SEHNR and CDR2 FQNEAQ (reference sequence). This CDR3 contains 18 residues.

This chain links TRBV2 with TRBJ2-7; 7 bases match TRBD2. The CDR3 is 14 residues long. V trimming: 11 bases; J trimming: 3 bases; junction bases outside the gene matches: 13. Germline CDR1 is SNHLY and CDR2 is FYNNEI. CDR3 loop: CASPRDYLNYEQYV. For the CDR3, the DNA is TGTGCCTCCCCCCGGGACTATCTCAACTACGAGCAGTACGTC.